This entry concerns a single T cell receptor beta chain. Its target is not known. Profiling relied on immunoSEQ multiplex PCR, and the TCRdb table lists in-frame clones only, not all of them. The table has around 1 million clones, around three quarters seen once; the top ten hold roughly 1.5%. This sample was taken from a study of shared clonotypes between healthy human individuals. The ends were cut back, 5 bases at V and 3 bases at J, with 12 bases in the middle. The CDR3 covers 14 residues. The germline V gene encodes CDR1 LNHNV and CDR2 YYDKDF (reference sequence). General observations from the study: Across a handful of donors, naive CD4 shared roughly 5%, naive CD8 around 3.5%, memory CD4 roughly 2.5%, memory CD8 around 0.42%.

The chain couples TRBV15 to TRBJ2-3, with TRBD2 as a possible D gene (6 bases). Sequencing was performed on memory CD4+ T cells sorted from blood. Subset given: CD45RA-negative fraction. The receptor's source is a man between 18 and 29 years old in good health. In DNA form, the CDR3 reads TGTGCCACCAGCGGAGGGTACAATACAGATACGCAGTATTTT. As protein: CATSGGYNTDTQYF.